These 6 T cell receptor beta chains came from one sample sequenced in a study of blood T cell repertoires in COVID-19. Repertoires were generated with immunoSEQ multiplex PCR, while TCRdb's copy carries only in-frame clones and drops some. The sample includes 200,000 to 250,000 clones, 80% to 90% of them seen just once. Sequenced input: peripheral blood. The receptors here all came from a man aged 30 to 39 with active or convalescent COVID-19.

The chain recombines TRBV27 with TRBJ1-6; possibly TRBD1 for D (5 bases). Between the trimmed V and J ends, which lost 3 bases and 7 bases, there was a span of 10 bases. Germline V gives CDR1 MNHEY, CDR2 SMNVEV (reference sequence). The CDR3 runs to 14 residues. This CDR3 reads CASSLEGINSPLHF. As DNA, the CDR3 is TGTGCCAGCAGTTTGGAGGGGATCAATTCACCCCTCCACTTT.

The rearrangement joins TRBV11-2 to TRBJ2-2, with D possibly being TRBD1 (5 bases). Per the germline V gene, CDR1 is SGHAT and CDR2 is FQNNGV. V was shortened by 0 bases and J by 1 base, with 6 bases between the two germline ends. There are 15 residues in the CDR3. CDR3 in DNA: TGTGCCAGCAGCTTAGAAGGACAGAACACCGGGGAGCTGTTTTTT. It translates to CASSLEGQNTGELFF.

The genes are TRBV6-2 or TRBV6-3 and TRBJ1-4; D ambiguous. The CDR3 has 13 residues. From germline, CDR1 is MNHEY and CDR2 SVGEGT. The ends were cut back, 4 bases at V and 7 bases at J, with 10 bases in the middle. The CDR3 loop is CASSLWEAEKLFF. The CDR3 DNA reads as TGTGCCAGCAGTTTGTGGGAGGCTGAAAAACTGTTTTTT.

The rearrangement links TRBV4-3 to TRBJ2-7; the match to TRBD1 covers 7 bases. Trimming took 1 base from V and 3 from J; bases not matched to a gene: 3. The CDR3 covers 14 residues. Per the germline V gene, CDR1 is LGHNA and CDR2 is YSLEER. CDR3 protein: CASSQGQGVYEQYF. CDR3 nucleotides: TGCGCCAGCAGCCAAGGACAGGGAGTCTACGAGCAGTACTTC.

CDR3 nucleotides: TGTGCCAGTAAACTATTGGCTAGCGGACCCCTCGAGCAGTACTTC. Protein product: CASKLLASGPLEQYF. The chain employs TRBV11-1 and TRBJ2-7; 7 nucleotides match TRBD2. There are 15 residues in the CDR3. Germline CDR1 is SGHAT and CDR2 is FQDESV (reference sequence). With V trimmed by 9 bases and J by 6 bases, 17 bases remained unmatched.

The J gene is TRBJ1-2, the V gene TRBV28; D is undetermined. CDR1 and CDR2 from the germline V gene are MDHEN and SYDVKM. Trimming stripped 5 bases from V and 3 bases from J, with 10 bases between. CDR3 size: 13 residues. The CDR3 region is CASSPNSYYGYTF. The CDR3 coding sequence is TGTGCCAGCAGTCCCAACTCTTACTATGGCTACACCTTC.